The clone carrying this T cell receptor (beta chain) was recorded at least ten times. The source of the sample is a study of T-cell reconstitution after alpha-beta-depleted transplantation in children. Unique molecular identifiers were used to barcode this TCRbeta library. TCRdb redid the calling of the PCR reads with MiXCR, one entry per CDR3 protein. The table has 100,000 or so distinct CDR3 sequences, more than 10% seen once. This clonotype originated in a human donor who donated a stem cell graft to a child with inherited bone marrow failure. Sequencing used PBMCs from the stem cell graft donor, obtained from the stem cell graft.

The CDR3 nucleotides are TGTGCCAGCAGCGAGGCCCCGGGTGCACAGGTCAATGAGCAGTTCTTC. This translates into CASSEAPGAQVNEQFF. The rearrangement links TRBV2 to TRBJ2-1; weak D call: TRBD1 (5 bases). The CDR3 contains 16 residues. Trimming left V 6 bases short and J 6 bases short, with 21 bases between. Germline V CDR1 and CDR2: SNHLY, FYNNEI.